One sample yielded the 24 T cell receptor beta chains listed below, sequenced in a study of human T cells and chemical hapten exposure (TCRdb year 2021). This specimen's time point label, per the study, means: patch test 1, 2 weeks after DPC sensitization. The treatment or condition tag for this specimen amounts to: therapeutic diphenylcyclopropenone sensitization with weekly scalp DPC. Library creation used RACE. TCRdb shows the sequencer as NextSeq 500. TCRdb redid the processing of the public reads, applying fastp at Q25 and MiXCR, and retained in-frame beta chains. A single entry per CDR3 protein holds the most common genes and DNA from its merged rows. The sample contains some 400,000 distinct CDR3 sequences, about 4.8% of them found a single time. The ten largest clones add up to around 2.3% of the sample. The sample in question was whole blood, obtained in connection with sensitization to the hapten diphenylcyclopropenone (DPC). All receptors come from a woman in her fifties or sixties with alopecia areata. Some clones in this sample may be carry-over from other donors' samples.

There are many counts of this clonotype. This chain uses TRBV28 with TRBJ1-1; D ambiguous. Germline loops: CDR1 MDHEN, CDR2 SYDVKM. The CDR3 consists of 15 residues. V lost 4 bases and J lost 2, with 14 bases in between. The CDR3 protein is CASSWVLGPNTEAFF. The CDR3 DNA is TGTGCCAGCAGTTGGGTTCTTGGTCCTAACACTGAAGCTTTCTTT.

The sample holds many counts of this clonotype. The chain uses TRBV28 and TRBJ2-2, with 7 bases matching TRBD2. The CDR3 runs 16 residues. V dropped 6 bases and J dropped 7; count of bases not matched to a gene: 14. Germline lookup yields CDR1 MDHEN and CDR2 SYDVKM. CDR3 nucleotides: TGTGCCAGCAGCCTCCCAACGCGACTAGCTGTCGGGGAGCTGTTTTTT. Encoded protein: CASSLPTRLAVGELFF.

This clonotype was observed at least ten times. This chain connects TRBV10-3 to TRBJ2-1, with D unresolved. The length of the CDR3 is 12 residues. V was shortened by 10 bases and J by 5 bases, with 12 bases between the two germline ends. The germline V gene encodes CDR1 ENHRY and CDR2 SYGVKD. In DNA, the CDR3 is TGTGCCAGTTTGGGTCCCAACAATGAGCAGTTCTTC. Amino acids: CASLGPNNEQFF.

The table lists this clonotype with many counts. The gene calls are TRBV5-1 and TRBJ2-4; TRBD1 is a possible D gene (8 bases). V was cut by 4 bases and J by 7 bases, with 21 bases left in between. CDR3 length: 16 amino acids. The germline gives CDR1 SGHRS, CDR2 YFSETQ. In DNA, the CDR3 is TGCGCCAGCAGCCTGCGAACAGGGGGAGGGGGCAACATTCAGTACTTC. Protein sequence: CASSLRTGGGGNIQYF.

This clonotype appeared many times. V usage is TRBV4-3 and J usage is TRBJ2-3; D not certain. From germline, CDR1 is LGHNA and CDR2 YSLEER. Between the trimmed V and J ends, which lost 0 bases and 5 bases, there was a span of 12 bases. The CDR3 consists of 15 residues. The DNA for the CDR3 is TGCGCCAGCAGCCAAGAGACGGCTACGGGAGATACGCAGTATTTT. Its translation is CASSQETATGDTQYF.

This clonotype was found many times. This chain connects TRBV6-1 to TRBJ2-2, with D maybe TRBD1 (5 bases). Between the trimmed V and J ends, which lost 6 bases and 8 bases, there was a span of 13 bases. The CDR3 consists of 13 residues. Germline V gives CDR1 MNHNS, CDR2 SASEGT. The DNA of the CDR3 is TGTGCCAGCAGCCGACAGTTTAAGGGGGAGCTGTTTTTT. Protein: CASSRQFKGELFF.

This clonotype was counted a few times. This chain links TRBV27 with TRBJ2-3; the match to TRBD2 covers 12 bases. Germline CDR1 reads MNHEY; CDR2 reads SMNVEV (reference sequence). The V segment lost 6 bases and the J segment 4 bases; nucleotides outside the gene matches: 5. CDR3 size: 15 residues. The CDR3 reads CASRPLAGGPDTQYF. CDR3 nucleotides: TGTGCCAGCAGGCCGCTAGCGGGGGGGCCAGATACGCAGTATTTT.

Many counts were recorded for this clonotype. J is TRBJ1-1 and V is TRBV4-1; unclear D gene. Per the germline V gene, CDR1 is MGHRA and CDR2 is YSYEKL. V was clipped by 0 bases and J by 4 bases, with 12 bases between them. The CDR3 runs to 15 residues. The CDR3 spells CASSQDRAASTEAFF. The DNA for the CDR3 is TGCGCCAGCAGCCAAGATCGTGCGGCCAGCACTGAAGCTTTCTTT.

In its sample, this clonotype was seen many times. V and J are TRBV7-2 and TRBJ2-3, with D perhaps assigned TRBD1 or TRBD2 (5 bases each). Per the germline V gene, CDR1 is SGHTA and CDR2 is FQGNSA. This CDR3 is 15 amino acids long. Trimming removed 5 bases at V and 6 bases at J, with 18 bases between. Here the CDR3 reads CASSPREMGEDTQYF. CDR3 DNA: TGTGCCAGCAGCCCGCGTGAGATGGGGGAGGATACGCAGTATTTT.

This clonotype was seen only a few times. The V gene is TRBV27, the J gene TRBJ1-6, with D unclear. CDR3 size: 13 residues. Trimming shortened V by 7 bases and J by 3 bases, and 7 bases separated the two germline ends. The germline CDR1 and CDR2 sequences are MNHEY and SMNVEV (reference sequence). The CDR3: CASKGSYNSPLHF. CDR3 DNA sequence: TGTGCCAGCAAAGGCAGCTATAATTCACCCCTCCACTTT.

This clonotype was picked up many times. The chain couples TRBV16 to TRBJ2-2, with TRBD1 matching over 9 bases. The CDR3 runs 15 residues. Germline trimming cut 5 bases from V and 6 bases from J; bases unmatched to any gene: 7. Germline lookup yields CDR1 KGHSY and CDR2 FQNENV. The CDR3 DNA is TGTGCCAGCAGCAGCTACAGGGGGCGCTCCGGGGAGCTGTTTTTT. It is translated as CASSSYRGRSGELFF.

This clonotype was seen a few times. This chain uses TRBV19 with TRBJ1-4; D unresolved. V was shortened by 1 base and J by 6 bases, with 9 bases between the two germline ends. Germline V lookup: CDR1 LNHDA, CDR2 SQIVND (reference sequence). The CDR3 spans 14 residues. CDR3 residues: CASSIAGGYEKLFF. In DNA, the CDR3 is TGTGCCAGTAGTATAGCCGGCGGTTATGAAAAACTGTTTTTT.

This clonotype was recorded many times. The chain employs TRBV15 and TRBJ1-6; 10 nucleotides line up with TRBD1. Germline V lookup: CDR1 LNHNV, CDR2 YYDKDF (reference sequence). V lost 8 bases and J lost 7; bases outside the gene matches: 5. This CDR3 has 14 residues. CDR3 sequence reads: CATATGGWNSPLHF. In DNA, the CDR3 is TGTGCCACCGCGACAGGGGGCTGGAATTCACCCCTCCACTTT. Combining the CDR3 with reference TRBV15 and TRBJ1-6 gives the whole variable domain DAMVIQNPRYQVTQFGKPVTLSCSQTLNHNVMYWYQQKSSQAPKLLFHYYDKDFNNEADTPDNFQSRRPNTSFCFLDIRSPGLGDTAMYLCATATGGWNSPLHFGNGTRLTVT.

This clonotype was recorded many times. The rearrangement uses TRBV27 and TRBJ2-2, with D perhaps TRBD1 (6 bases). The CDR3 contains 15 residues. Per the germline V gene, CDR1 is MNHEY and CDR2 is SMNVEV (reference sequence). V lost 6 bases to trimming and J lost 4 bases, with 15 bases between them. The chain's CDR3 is CASRILRGTTGELFF. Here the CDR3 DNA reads TGTGCCAGCAGGATCCTCAGGGGTACCACCGGGGAGCTGTTTTTT.

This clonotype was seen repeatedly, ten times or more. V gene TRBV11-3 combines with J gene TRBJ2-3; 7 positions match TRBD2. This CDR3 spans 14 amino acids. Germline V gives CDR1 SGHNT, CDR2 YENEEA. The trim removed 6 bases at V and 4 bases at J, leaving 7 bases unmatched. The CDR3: CASSPGREADTQYF. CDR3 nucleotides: TGTGCCAGCAGTCCGGGACGGGAGGCAGATACGCAGTATTTT.

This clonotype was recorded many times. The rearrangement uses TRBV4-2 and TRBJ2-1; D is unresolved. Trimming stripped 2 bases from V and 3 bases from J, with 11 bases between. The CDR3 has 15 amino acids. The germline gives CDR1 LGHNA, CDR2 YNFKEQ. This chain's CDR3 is CASSQREGNYNEQFF. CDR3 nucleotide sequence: TGTGCCAGCAGCCAAAGGGAAGGAAACTACAATGAGCAGTTCTTC.

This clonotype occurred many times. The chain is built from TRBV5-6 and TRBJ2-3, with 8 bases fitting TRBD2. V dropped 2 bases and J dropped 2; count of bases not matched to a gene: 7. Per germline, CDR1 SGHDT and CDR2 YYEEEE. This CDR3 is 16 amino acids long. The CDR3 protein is CASSFVGTSVTDTQYF. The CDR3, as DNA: TGTGCCAGCAGCTTTGTCGGGACTAGTGTCACAGATACGCAGTATTTT.

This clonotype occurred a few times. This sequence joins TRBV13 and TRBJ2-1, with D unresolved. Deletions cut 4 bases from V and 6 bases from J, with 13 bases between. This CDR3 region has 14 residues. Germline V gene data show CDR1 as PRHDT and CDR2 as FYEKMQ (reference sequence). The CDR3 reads CASSSRVAINEQFF. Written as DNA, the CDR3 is TGTGCCAGCAGCTCCCGGGTAGCCATCAATGAGCAGTTCTTC.

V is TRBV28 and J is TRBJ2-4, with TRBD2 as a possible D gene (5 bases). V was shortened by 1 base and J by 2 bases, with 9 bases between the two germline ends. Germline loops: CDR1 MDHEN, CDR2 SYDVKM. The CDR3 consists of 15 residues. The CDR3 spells CASSLFGETKNIQYF. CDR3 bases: TGTGCCAGCAGTTTATTTGGGGAGACCAAAAACATTCAGTACTTC. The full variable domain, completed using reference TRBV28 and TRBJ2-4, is DVKVTQSSRYLVKRTGEKVFLECVQDMDHENMFWYRQDPGLGLRLIYFSYDVKMKEKGDIPEGYSVSREKKERFSLILESASTNQTSMYLCASSLFGETKNIQYFGAGTRLSVL.

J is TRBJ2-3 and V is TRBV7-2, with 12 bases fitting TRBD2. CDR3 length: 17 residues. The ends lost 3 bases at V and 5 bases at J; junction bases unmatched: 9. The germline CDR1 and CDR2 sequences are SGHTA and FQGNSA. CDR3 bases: TGTGCCAGCAGCTTCGTCCTAGCGGGAGGGCCAGGAGATACGCAGTATTTT. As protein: CASSFVLAGGPGDTQYF. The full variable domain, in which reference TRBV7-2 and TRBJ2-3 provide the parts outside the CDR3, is GAGVSQSPSNKVTEKGKDVELRCDPISGHTALYWYRQSLGQGLEFLIYFQGNSAPDKSGLPSDRFSAERTGGSVSTLTIQRTQQEDSAVYLCASSFVLAGGPGDTQYFGPGTRLTVL.

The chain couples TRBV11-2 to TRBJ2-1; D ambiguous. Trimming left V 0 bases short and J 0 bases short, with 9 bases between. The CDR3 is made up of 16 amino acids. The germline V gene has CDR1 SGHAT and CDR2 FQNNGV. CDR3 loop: CASSLEVLSSYNEQFF. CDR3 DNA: TGTGCCAGCAGCTTAGAGGTTCTTAGCTCCTACAATGAGCAGTTCTTC. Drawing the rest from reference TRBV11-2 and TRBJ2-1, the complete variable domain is EAGVAQSPRYKIIEKRQSVAFWCNPISGHATLYWYQQILGQGPKLLIQFQNNGVVDDSQLPKDRFSAERLKGVDSTLKIQPAKLEDSAVYLCASSLEVLSSYNEQFFGPGTRLTVL.

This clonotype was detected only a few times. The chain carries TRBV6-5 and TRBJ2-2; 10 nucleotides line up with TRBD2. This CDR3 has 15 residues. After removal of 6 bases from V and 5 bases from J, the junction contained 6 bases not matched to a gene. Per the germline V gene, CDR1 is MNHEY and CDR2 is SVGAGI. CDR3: CASRRAGGPTGELFF. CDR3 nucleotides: TGTGCCAGCAGACGAGCGGGAGGGCCGACCGGGGAGCTGTTTTTT.

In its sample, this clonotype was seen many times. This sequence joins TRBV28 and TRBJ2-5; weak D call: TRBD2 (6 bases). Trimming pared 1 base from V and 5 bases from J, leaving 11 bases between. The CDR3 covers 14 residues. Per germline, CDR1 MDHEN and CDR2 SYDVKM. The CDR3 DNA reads TGTGCCAGCAGTTTATCGGCGGGATTCGAGACCCAGTACTTC. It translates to CASSLSAGFETQYF.

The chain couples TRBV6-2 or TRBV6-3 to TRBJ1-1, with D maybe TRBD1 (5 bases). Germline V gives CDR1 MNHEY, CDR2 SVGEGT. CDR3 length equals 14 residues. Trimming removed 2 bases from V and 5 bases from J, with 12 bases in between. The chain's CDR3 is CASSYPGGGTEAFF. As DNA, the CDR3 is TGTGCCAGCAGTTACCCCGGGGGGGGAACTGAAGCTTTCTTT.